The 31 T cell receptor beta chains presented below share a single source sample, sequenced in a study of T cell responses to AZD1222 COVID-19 vaccine. Measured with immunoSEQ multiplex PCR; TCRdb has only the in-frame clones, and not every one. The table has around 160,000 clones, just over 90% seen once; the top ten hold 1.5% to 2%. This specimen consisted of peripheral blood, obtained on day 0 of AZD1222 vaccination. These TCRs come from an adult in good health.

The rearrangement links TRBV2 to TRBJ1-4; D remains ambiguous. V gave up 9 bases and J gave up 7 bases, with 15 bases separating them. The CDR3 contains 13 residues. CDR1 SNHLY and CDR2 FYNNEI come from the germline V gene. CDR3 bases: TGTGCCAGTTCCCCGGAGATGGGTGAAAAACTGTTTTTT. Translation: CASSPEMGEKLFF.

Concerning this clone itself: The junction differs from germline at one of its ends, possibly a read error. The chain recombines TRBV7-7 with TRBJ2-7, with D possibly matching TRBD2 (6 bases). CDR1 SSHAT and CDR2 FNYEAQ come from the germline V gene (reference sequence). The CDR3 covers 15 residues. The CDR3 DNA is TGTGCTAGCAGGAGGGGTCTCGAGGGACCCTACGAGCAGTACTTC. Translating gives CASRRGLEGPYEQYF.

V usage is TRBV6-5 and J usage is TRBJ2-3; 7 bases line up with TRBD2. The CDR3 is 13 amino acids. The germline gives CDR1 MNHEY, CDR2 SVGAGI. Trimming at V came to 11 bases and at J to 2 bases, leaving 7 bases not matched to a gene. CDR3 sequence: CAARLADTDTQYF. CDR3 bases: TGTGCCGCCCGACTAGCAGACACAGATACGCAGTATTTT.

This clone was counted only a few times. The chain recombines TRBV27 with TRBJ2-1; 13 bases match TRBD2. Germline V gene data show CDR1 as MNHEY and CDR2 as SMNVEV (reference sequence). Unmatched junction bases numbered 6, after V lost 4 bases and J lost 6 bases. The CDR3 covers 16 residues. The CDR3 DNA follows: TGTGCCAGCAGTTCCATACTAGCGGGGGGGCCCAATGAGCAGTTCTTC. Residues: CASSSILAGGPNEQFF.

This chain joins TRBV6-2 or TRBV6-3 and TRBJ1-6; TRBD1 aligns across 8 bases. Germline CDR1 MNHEY, CDR2 SVGEGT. Trimming removed 3 bases from V and 9 bases from J; junction bases left unmatched: 4. The CDR3 loop spans 14 amino acids. CDR3 sequence (DNA): TGTGCCAGCAGTTATCAGGGGGCAAGTTCACCCCTCCACTTT. Its translation: CASSYQGASSPLHF.

The chain recombines TRBV5-6 with TRBJ1-1; the D is unclear. Per germline, CDR1 SGHDT and CDR2 YYEEEE. CDR3 length: 15 amino acids. V dropped 0 bases and J dropped 0 bases, with 9 bases sitting between them. CDR3 in amino acids: CASSLGVRVNTEAFF. The CDR3 bases are TGTGCCAGCAGCTTGGGGGTGAGGGTGAACACTGAAGCTTTCTTT.

J is TRBJ2-1 and V is TRBV6-4; D is possibly TRBD1 or TRBD2 (5 bases each). Germline CDR1 reads MRHNA; CDR2 reads SNTAGT. V lost 4 bases and J lost 8, with 18 bases in between. CDR3 length: 15 residues. CDR3 DNA sequence: TGTGCCAGCAGTGGTGACGATGGGGGAGAGGATGAGCAGTTCTTC. This gives the protein CASSGDDGGEDEQFF.

The chain carries TRBV6-6 and TRBJ2-1; unclear D gene. V lost 6 bases and J lost 4, with 13 bases in between. This CDR3 spans 14 amino acids. From germline, CDR1 is MNHNY and CDR2 SVGAGI (reference sequence). The CDR3 region is CASSLSDHYNEQFF. DNA of the CDR3: TGTGCCAGCAGCCTCTCGGACCATTACAATGAGCAGTTCTTC.

The sample holds one count of this clone. V is TRBV19 and J is TRBJ2-7, with D hard to call. The CDR3 totals 15 residues. Germline V lookup: CDR1 LNHDA, CDR2 SQIVND (reference sequence). Trimming took 3 bases from V and 3 from J, leaving 15 bases between them. DNA of the CDR3: TGTGCCAGTAGTATTTCCCCGGGTTTGGGCTACGAGCAGTACTTC. As protein: CASSISPGLGYEQYF.

This clone was counted once. The chain couples TRBV9 to TRBJ1-6; possibly TRBD1 for D (5 bases). Trimming shortened V by 4 bases and J by 10 bases, and 18 bases separated the two germline ends. CDR1 is SGDLS and CDR2 is YYNGEE in the germline V gene. CDR3 length: 15 residues. As DNA, the CDR3 is TGTGCCAGCAGCCTGGACAATGCCCGATACTCACCCCTCCACTTT. As protein: CASSLDNARYSPLHF.

CDR3 residues: CATHSTNEKLFF. The CDR3 DNA sequence: TGTGCCACACATTCAACTAATGAAAAACTGTTTTTT. This sequence joins TRBV11-2 and TRBJ1-4; D unresolved. Per the germline V gene, CDR1 is SGHAT and CDR2 is FQNNGV. The germline V and J ends were trimmed by 10 bases and 0 bases, with 6 bases remaining between them. The CDR3 totals 12 residues.

The V and J genes are TRBV3-1 (or the pseudogene TRBV3-2) and TRBJ2-3, with D possibly being TRBD1 or TRBD2 (5 bases each). The V and J ends lost 5 bases and 8 bases respectively, with 23 bases between them. Germline V gene data show CDR1 as LGHDT and CDR2 as YNNKEL (reference sequence). CDR3 size: 16 residues. CDR3 loop: CASSYIPGQREGTQYF. CDR3 nucleotides: TGTGCCAGCAGCTATATTCCAGGGCAGCGAGAGGGTACGCAGTATTTT.

The V and J genes are TRBV6-5 and TRBJ2-1; D gene ambiguous. There are 13 residues in the CDR3. V lost 6 bases and J lost 2, with 8 bases in between. CDR1 is MNHEY, CDR2 SVGAGI, per germline. The CDR3 loop is CASRDPAYNEQFF. The DNA for the CDR3 is TGTGCCAGCAGGGACCCGGCCTACAATGAGCAGTTCTTC.

This chain links TRBV20-1 with TRBJ2-5, with unresolved D. The CDR3 has 11 residues. Trimming pared 5 bases from V and 5 bases from J, leaving 9 bases between. Looked up from germline, CDR1 is DFQATT and CDR2 is SNEGSKA (reference sequence). CDR3 protein: CSAGLSETQYF. The CDR3 nucleotides are TGCAGTGCTGGCCTTTCGGAGACCCAGTACTTC.

J is TRBJ1-3 and V is TRBV28; perhaps TRBD1 as D (5 bases). The CDR3 has 17 residues. Germline V lookup: CDR1 MDHEN, CDR2 SYDVKM. Trimming stripped 6 bases from V and 0 bases from J, with 18 bases between. Written as DNA, the CDR3 is TGTGCCAGCAGAGAAAAGCGCCACGGGGGCTCTGGAAACACCATATATTTT. Its translation is CASREKRHGGSGNTIYF.

This clone has just a few counts. The V call is TRBV2, the J call TRBJ1-5; D not resolved. Germline V lookup: CDR1 SNHLY, CDR2 FYNNEI. CDR3 length: 14 amino acids. V lost 3 bases and J 0 bases, leaving 6 bases between the germline ends. CDR3 bases: TGTGCCAGCAGTGAGAGGGTTAGCAATCAGCCCCAGCATTTT. Residues: CASSERVSNQPQHF.

This clone was recorded a few times. J is TRBJ1-6 and V is TRBV5-1, with 8 nucleotides matching TRBD1. V was pared by 2 bases and J by 7 bases, with 8 bases of the junction left unmatched. CDR1 and CDR2 from the germline V gene are SGHRS and YFSETQ. The CDR3 consists of 16 residues. CDR3 in amino acids: CASSFSGGLQNSPLHF. Written as DNA, the CDR3 is TGCGCCAGCAGCTTCTCAGGGGGCCTTCAAAATTCACCCCTCCACTTT. The full variable domain, in which reference TRBV5-1 and TRBJ1-6 provide the parts outside the CDR3, is KAGVTQTPRYLIKTRGQQVTLSCSPISGHRSVSWYQQTPGQGLQFLFEYFSETQRNKGNFPGRFSGRQFSNSRSEMNVSTLELGDSALYLCASSFSGGLQNSPLHFGNGTRLTVT.

This clone was recorded once. The chain has TRBV18 and TRBJ2-5; tentative D call: TRBD2 (5 bases). The germline V and J ends were trimmed by 0 bases and 5 bases, with 13 bases remaining between them. Germline V lookup: CDR1 KGHSH, CDR2 LQKENI. The CDR3 loop spans 15 amino acids. The DNA for the CDR3 is TGTGCCAGCTCACCACCGACGCTCCCGGGGGAGACCCAGTACTTC. This sequence encodes CASSPPTLPGETQYF.

The rearrangement uses TRBV7-3 and TRBJ2-1; 11 bases line up with TRBD2. Germline loops: CDR1 SGHTA, CDR2 FQGTGA. Trimming at V came to 5 bases and at J to 6 bases, leaving 6 bases not matched to a gene. There are 15 residues in the CDR3. The CDR3 DNA is TGTGCCAGCAGCCTTACTAGCGGGAGTGGCAATGAGCAGTTCTTC. Translated, it gives CASSLTSGSGNEQFF.

This clone appeared once. This sequence joins TRBV6-2 or TRBV6-3 and TRBJ1-4; a possible D gene is TRBD1 (5 bases). CDR3 size: 16 residues. The V end lost 4 bases, the J end lost 4 bases, and 16 bases lay between the germline ends. Germline loops: CDR1 MNHEY, CDR2 SVGEGT. CDR3: CASSFRELGRNEKLFF. The CDR3 DNA sequence: TGTGCCAGCAGTTTCCGGGAGCTGGGGCGTAATGAAAAACTGTTTTTT.

The chain uses TRBV7-9 and TRBJ1-2; 8 bases are a match to TRBD1. Per the germline V gene, CDR1 is SEHNR and CDR2 is FQNEAQ (reference sequence). The CDR3 has 13 residues. The ends lost 5 bases at V and 7 bases at J; junction bases unmatched: 6. CDR3 residues: CASSPRDRSGYTF. The CDR3 DNA reads as TGTGCCAGCAGCCCTAGGGACAGGTCTGGCTACACCTTC. Full variable domain (missing parts from reference TRBV7-9 and TRBJ1-2): DTGVSQNPRHKITKRGQNVTFRCDPISEHNRLYWYRQTLGQGPEFLTYFQNEAQLEKSRLLSDRFSAERPKGSFSTLEIQRTEQGDSAMYLCASSPRDRSGYTFGSGTRLTVV.

The rearrangement uses TRBV5-1 and TRBJ1-1; D gene ambiguous. Trimming shortened V by 4 bases and J by 4 bases, and 14 bases separated the two germline ends. The CDR3 runs 14 residues. CDR1 is SGHRS and CDR2 is YFSETQ in the germline V gene. The CDR3 coding sequence is TGCGCCAGCAGCCCTTCACCGGGGTCCACTGAAGCTTTCTTT. The encoded protein is CASSPSPGSTEAFF.

The chain is built from TRBV18 and TRBJ1-2; the match to TRBD1 covers 7 bases. The CDR3 spans 18 residues. The V gene's germline CDR1 is KGHSH and CDR2 LQKENI. V lost 4 bases and J lost 0; bases outside the gene matches: 14. The CDR3 here is CASSRGDRELKANYGYTF. The DNA for the CDR3 is TGTGCCAGCTCACGAGGAGACAGGGAACTTAAAGCTAACTATGGCTACACCTTC.

The chain recombines TRBV7-9 with TRBJ2-5; 13 nucleotides align to TRBD2. Germline V gene data show CDR1 as SEHNR and CDR2 as FQNEAQ (reference sequence). This CDR3 region has 15 residues. Here the CDR3 reads CATDGTSGIAETQYF. As DNA, the CDR3 is TGTGCGACCGATGGGACTAGCGGGATAGCGGAGACCCAGTACTTC.

The V call is TRBV7-9, the J call TRBJ2-3; TRBD2 matches at 7 bases. In germline, CDR1 is SEHNR, CDR2 FQNEAQ (reference sequence). The CDR3 length is 16 residues. The ends lost 5 bases at V and 0 bases at J; junction bases unmatched: 8. In DNA form, the CDR3 reads TGTGCCAGCAGCCGCGGGCTAGCGGCTAGCACAGATACGCAGTATTTT. It translates to CASSRGLAASTDTQYF.

The chain joins TRBV4-1 to TRBJ2-2; D unclear. CDR3 length: 14 residues. Germline V gene lookup returns CDR1 MGHRA and CDR2 YSYEKL. V lost 1 base to trimming and J lost 6 bases, with 9 bases between them. The DNA of the CDR3 is TGCGCCAGCAGCCAAGTAGTCGGCGCCGGGGAGCTGTTTTTT. This codes for CASSQVVGAGELFF.

The chain couples TRBV9 to TRBJ2-1, with 7 nucleotides matching TRBD1. J lost 8 bases, V lost 0 bases, and 2 bases had no gene match. This CDR3 has 13 amino acids. The germline V gene has CDR1 SGDLS and CDR2 YYNGEE. DNA for the CDR3: TGTGCCAGCAGCGTAGTTACAGGGGATGAGCAGTTCTTC. As protein: CASSVVTGDEQFF.

CDR3 DNA sequence: TGTGCCAGCAGCTTAAGGTTAGGGGAAAAAGAAGAGACCCAGTACTTC. Translated: CASSLRLGEKEETQYF. The chain uses TRBV7-9 and TRBJ2-5, with D possibly being TRBD1 (5 bases). The CDR3 is 16 amino acids. Per the germline V gene, CDR1 is SEHNR and CDR2 is FQNEAQ (reference sequence). The V end was cut by 2 bases, the J end by 3 bases, with 16 bases between.

The chain recombines TRBV7-8 with TRBJ2-7, with 8 bases lining up with TRBD2. Germline assignment: CDR1 SGHVS and CDR2 FQNEAQ. V shed 3 bases and J 0 bases; nucleotides not matched to a gene: 4. The CDR3 runs to 15 residues. CDR3 protein: CASSLERESSYEQYF. The CDR3 DNA reads as TGTGCCAGCAGCTTGGAGCGGGAGAGCTCCTACGAGCAGTACTTC. The whole variable domain, filled in from reference TRBV7-8 and TRBJ2-7, reads GAGVSQSPRYKVAKRGQDVALRCDPISGHVSLFWYQQALGQGPEFLTYFQNEAQLDKSGLPSDRFFAERPEGSVSTLKIQRTQQEDSAVYLCASSLERESSYEQYFGPGTRLTVT.

The J gene is TRBJ1-2, the V gene TRBV19, with D tentatively TRBD1 (5 bases). The CDR3 is 14 amino acids. The germline gives CDR1 LNHDA, CDR2 SQIVND (reference sequence). V lost 2 bases and J 4 bases, leaving 11 bases between the germline ends. The CDR3 loop reads CASSISGGAYGYTF. CDR3 DNA sequence: TGTGCCAGTAGTATATCGGGGGGAGCCTATGGCTACACCTTC.

The CDR3 DNA reads TGTGCCAGTAGACGGACAGGGGCCTATAATTCACCCCTCCACTTT. Translated, it gives CASRRTGAYNSPLHF. This chain links TRBV19 with TRBJ1-6; TRBD1 matches at 9 bases. Germline lookup yields CDR1 LNHDA and CDR2 SQIVND (reference sequence). V lost 6 bases, J lost 2 bases, and 2 bases stayed unmatched. This CDR3 spans 15 amino acids.